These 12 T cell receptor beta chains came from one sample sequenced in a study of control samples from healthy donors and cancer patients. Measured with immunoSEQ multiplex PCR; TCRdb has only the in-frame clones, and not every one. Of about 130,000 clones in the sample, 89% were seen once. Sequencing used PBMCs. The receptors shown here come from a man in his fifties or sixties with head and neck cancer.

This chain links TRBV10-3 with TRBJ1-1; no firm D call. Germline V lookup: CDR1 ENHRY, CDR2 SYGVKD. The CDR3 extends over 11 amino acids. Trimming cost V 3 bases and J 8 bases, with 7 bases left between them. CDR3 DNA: TGTGCCATCAGTGATGGACTAGAAGCTTTCTTT. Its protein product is CAISDGLEAFF.

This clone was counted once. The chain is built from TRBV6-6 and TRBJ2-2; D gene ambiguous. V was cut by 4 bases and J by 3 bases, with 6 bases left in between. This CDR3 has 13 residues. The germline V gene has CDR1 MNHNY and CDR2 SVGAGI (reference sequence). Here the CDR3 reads CASSLVHTGELFF. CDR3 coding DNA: TGTGCCAGCAGTTTGGTTCACACCGGGGAGCTGTTTTTT.

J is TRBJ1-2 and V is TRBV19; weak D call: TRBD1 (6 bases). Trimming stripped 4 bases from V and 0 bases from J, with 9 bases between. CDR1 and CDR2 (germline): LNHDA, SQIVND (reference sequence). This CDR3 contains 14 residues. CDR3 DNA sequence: TGTGCCAGTAGTAGGGACATTTCTAACTATGGCTACACCTTC. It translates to CASSRDISNYGYTF.

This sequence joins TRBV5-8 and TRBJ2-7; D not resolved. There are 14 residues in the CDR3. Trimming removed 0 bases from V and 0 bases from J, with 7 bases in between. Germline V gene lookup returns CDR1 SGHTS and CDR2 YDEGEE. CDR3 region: CASSLGFLSYEQYF. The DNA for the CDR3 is TGTGCCAGCAGCTTGGGTTTCCTCTCCTACGAGCAGTACTTC.

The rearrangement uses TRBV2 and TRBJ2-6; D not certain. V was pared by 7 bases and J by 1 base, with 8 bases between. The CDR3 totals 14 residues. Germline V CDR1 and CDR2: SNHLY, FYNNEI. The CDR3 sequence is CASNEWSGANVLTF. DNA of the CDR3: TGTGCCAGCAACGAGTGGTCTGGGGCCAACGTCCTGACTTTC. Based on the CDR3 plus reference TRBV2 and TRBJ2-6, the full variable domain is EPEVTQTPSHQVTQMGQEVILRCVPISNHLYFYWYRQILGQKVEFLVSFYNNEISEKSEIFDDQFSVERPDGSNFTLKIRSTKLEDSAMYFCASNEWSGANVLTFGAGSRLTVL.

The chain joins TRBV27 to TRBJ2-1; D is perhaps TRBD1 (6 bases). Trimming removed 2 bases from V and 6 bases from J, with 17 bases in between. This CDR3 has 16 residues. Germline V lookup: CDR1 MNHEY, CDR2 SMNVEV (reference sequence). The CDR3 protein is CASSLTRTVPGNEQFF. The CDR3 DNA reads TGTGCCAGCAGTTTAACCCGGACAGTTCCCGGCAATGAGCAGTTCTTC.

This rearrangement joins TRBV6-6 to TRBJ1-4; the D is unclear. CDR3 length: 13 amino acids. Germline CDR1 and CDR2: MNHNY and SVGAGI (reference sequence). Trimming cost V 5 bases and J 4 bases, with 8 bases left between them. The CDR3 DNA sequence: TGTGCCAGCAGTACGACGGGTAATGAAAAACTGTTTTTT. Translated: CASSTTGNEKLFF.

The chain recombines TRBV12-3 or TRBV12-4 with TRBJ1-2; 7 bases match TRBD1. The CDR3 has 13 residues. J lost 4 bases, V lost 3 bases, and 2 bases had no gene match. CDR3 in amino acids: CASSFYRGYGYTF. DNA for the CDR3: TGTGCCAGCAGTTTCTACAGGGGCTATGGCTACACCTTC.

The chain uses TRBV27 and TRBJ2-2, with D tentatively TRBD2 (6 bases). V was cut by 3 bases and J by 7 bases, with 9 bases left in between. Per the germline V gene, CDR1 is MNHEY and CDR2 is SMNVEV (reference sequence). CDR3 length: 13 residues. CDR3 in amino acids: CASSFWGGGELFF. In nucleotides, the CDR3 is TGTGCCAGCAGTTTTTGGGGAGGCGGGGAGCTGTTTTTT.

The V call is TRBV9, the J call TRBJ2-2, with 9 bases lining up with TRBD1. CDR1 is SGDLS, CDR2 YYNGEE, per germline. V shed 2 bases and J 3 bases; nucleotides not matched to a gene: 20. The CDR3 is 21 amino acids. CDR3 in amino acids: CASSVRTGEAEDPRYTGELFF. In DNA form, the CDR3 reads TGTGCCAGCAGCGTGAGGACAGGGGAGGCAGAGGATCCCAGGTACACCGGGGAGCTGTTTTTT.

CDR3 sequence: CASSQGGNGYTF. CDR3 nucleotide sequence: TGTGCCAGCAGCCAAGGAGGGAATGGCTACACCTTC. V usage is TRBV3-1 (or the pseudogene TRBV3-2) and J usage is TRBJ1-2; D is uncertain. The CDR3 extends over 12 amino acids. Germline CDR1 reads LGHDT; CDR2 reads YNNKEL (reference sequence). Trimming took 1 base from V and 6 from J, leaving 6 bases between them.

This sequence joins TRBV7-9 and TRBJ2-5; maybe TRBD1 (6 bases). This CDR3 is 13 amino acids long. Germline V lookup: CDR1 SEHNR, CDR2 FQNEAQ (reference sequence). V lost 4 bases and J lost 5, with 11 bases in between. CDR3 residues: CASSSRGPETQYF. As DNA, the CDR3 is TGTGCCAGCAGCTCCAGGGGCCCGGAGACCCAGTACTTC.